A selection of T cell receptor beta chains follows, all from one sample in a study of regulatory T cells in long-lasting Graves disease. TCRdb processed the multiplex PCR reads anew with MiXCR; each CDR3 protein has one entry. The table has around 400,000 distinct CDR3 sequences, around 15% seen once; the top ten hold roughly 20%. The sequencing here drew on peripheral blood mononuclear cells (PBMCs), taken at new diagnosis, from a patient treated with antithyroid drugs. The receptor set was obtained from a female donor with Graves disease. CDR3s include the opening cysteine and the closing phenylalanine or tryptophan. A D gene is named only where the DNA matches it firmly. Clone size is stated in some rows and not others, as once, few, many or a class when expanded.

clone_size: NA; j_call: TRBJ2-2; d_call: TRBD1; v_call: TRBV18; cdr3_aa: CASSLQTGSTGELFF; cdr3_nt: TGTGCCAGCTCACTTCAGACAGGGTCCACCGGGGAGCTGTTTTTT
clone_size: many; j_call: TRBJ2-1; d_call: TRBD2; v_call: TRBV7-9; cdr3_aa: CASIGTSLSYNEQFF; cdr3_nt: TGTGCCAGCATCGGGACTAGTCTCTCCTACAATGAGCAGTTCTTC
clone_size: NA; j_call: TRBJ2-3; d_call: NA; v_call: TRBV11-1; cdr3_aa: CASNEDGGADTQYF; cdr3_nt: TGTGCCAGCAACGAGGACGGCGGGGCAGATACGCAGTATTTT
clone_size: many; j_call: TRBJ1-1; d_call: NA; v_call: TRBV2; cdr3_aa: CASSYTTEAFF; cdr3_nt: TGTGCCAGCAGTTACACCACTGAAGCTTTCTTT
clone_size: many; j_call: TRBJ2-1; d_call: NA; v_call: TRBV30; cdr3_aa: CAWRPWGGRREQFF; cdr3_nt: TGTGCCTGGAGGCCGTGGGGGGGGCGGCGTGAGCAGTTCTTC
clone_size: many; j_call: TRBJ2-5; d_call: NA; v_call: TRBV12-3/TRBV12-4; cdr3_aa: CASSTAGVETQYF; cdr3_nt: TGTGCCAGCAGTACGGCAGGGGTGGAGACCCAGTACTTC
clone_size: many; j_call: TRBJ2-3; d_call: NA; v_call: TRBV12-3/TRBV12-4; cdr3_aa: CASSGSPGGGGTSTDTQYF; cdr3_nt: TGTGCCAGCAGTGGGTCCCCGGGGGGCGGGGGTACTAGCACAGATACGCAGTATTTT
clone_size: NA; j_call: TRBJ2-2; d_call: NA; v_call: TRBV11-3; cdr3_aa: CASSLVRTGELFF; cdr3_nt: TGTGCCAGCAGCTTAGTCCGGACCGGGGAGCTGTTTTTT
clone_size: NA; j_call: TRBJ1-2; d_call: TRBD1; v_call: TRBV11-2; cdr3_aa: CASSLGTGSLGGYGYTF; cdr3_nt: TGTGCCAGCAGCCTCGGGACAGGGTCCCTGGGAGGCTATGGCTACACCTTC
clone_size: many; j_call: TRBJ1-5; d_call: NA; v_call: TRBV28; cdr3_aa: CASSLCLYNQPQHF; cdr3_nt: TGTGCCAGCAGTTTATGCCTGTACAATCAGCCCCAGCATTTT
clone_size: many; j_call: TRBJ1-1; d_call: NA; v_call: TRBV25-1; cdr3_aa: CASSELAVGGMNTEAFF; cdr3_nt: TGTGCCAGCAGTGAATTGGCAGTGGGGGGCATGAACACTGAAGCTTTCTTT
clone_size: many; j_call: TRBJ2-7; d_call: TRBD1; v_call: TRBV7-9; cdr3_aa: CATTWTGESYEQYF; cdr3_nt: TGTGCCACCACTTGGACAGGCGAGTCCTACGAGCAGTACTTC
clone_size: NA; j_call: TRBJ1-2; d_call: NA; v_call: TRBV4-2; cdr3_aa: CASSQDLKGVYGYTF; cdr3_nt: TGTGCCAGCAGCCAAGATCTTAAGGGAGTCTATGGCTACACCTTC
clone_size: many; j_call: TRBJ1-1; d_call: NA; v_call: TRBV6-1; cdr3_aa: CASSPSLGRNTEAFF; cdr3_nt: TGTGCCAGCAGCCCCTCCCTGGGGCGGAACACTGAAGCTTTCTTT
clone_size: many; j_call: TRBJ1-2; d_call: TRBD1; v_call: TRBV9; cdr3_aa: CASSELEYRGGYTF; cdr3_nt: TGTGCCAGCAGTGAGTTAGAATACAGGGGCGGCTACACCTTC
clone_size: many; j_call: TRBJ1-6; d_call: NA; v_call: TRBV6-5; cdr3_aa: CASSYRDGDSPLHF; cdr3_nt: TGTGCCAGCAGTTACCGGGACGGGGATTCACCCCTCCACTTT
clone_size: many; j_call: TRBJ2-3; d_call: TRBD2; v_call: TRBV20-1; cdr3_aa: CSAMHVVAGVLDTQYF; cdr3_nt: TGCAGTGCTATGCATGTGGTAGCGGGGGTATTGGATACGCAGTATTTT